This TCR beta chain derives from a study of blood T cell repertoires in COVID-19. Across the whole study: Samples of COVID-19 (acute and convalescent) were obtained from the United States, Italy and Spain. T cells, B-cell-depleted T cells, or PBMCs supplied cDNA or gDNA.

There are 16 residues in the CDR3. Germline loops: CDR1 LGHNA, CDR2 YSLEER. Trimming took 4 bases from V and 3 from J; bases not matched to a gene: 8. In the original processing: Amplification from reference gene primers served as the basis for estimated nucleated cell counts. Repertoires were generated with immunoSEQ multiplex PCR, while TCRdb's copy carries only in-frame clones and drops some. That table supplies the V and J calls and clone size; D and trimming were determined from the DNA. The data hold 60,000 to 80,000 clones, with around 90% observed a single time. The origin of this receptor is a human donor in a cohort sampled during active COVID-19. The sequencing input was peripheral blood. The chain employs TRBV4-3 and TRBJ2-3; 9 nucleotides line up with TRBD2. The CDR3 coding sequence is TGCGCCAGCAGCCCATTTAGCGGGAGATCGACAGATACGCAGTATTTT. This codes for CASSPFSGRSTDTQYF.